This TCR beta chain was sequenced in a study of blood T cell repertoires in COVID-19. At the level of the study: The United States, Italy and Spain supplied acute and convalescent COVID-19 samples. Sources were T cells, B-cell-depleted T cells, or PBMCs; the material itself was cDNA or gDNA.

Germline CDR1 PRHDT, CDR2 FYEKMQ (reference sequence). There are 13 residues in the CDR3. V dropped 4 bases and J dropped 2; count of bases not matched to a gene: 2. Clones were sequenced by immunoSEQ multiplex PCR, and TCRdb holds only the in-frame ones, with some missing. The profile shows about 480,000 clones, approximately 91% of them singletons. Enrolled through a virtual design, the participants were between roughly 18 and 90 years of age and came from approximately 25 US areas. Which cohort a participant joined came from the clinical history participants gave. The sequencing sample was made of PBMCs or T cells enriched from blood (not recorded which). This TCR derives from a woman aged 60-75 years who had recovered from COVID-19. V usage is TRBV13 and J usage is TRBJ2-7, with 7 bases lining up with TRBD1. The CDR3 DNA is TGTGCCAGCAGCTCGGGGACAGCCTACGAGCAGTACTTC. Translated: CASSSGTAYEQYF.